This T cell receptor (beta chain) was identified during a study of a mutant IDH1 vaccine in newly diagnosed glioma. Study in general: During weeks 1, 3, 5, 7, 11, 15, 19 and 23, patients received eight vaccinations. Patients got radiotherapy, temozolomide, or both beforehand, and most got both. Vaccination was launched 4-6 weeks after radiotherapy alone, or with temozolomide cycles.

Germline CDR1 reads SSHAT; CDR2 reads FNYEAQ (reference sequence). The CDR3 length is 15 residues. Of note for this clone: The antigen is undetermined. The junction differs from germline at one of its ends, possibly a read error.

Repertoires were generated with immunoSEQ multiplex PCR, while TCRdb's copy carries only in-frame clones and drops some. Here the sample spans about 44,000 clones, around 93% being singletons. Time point indicated: week 23, last vaccination. Topical imiquimod was applied with each vaccine dose, which held 300 ug of mutant IDH1 20-mer peptide. The chain joins TRBV7-7 to TRBJ2-1, with a tentative D call TRBD2 (5 bases). Sequencing was performed on PBMCs, taken from a glioma patient whose treatment included an IDH1 peptide vaccine. The source is a man between 50 and 59 years old with glioma. In DNA, the CDR3 is TGTGCTAGCAGCTTAGCGCAAGGGCCTGGGAGTGAGCAGTTCTTC. Its translation: CASSLAQGPGSEQFF.